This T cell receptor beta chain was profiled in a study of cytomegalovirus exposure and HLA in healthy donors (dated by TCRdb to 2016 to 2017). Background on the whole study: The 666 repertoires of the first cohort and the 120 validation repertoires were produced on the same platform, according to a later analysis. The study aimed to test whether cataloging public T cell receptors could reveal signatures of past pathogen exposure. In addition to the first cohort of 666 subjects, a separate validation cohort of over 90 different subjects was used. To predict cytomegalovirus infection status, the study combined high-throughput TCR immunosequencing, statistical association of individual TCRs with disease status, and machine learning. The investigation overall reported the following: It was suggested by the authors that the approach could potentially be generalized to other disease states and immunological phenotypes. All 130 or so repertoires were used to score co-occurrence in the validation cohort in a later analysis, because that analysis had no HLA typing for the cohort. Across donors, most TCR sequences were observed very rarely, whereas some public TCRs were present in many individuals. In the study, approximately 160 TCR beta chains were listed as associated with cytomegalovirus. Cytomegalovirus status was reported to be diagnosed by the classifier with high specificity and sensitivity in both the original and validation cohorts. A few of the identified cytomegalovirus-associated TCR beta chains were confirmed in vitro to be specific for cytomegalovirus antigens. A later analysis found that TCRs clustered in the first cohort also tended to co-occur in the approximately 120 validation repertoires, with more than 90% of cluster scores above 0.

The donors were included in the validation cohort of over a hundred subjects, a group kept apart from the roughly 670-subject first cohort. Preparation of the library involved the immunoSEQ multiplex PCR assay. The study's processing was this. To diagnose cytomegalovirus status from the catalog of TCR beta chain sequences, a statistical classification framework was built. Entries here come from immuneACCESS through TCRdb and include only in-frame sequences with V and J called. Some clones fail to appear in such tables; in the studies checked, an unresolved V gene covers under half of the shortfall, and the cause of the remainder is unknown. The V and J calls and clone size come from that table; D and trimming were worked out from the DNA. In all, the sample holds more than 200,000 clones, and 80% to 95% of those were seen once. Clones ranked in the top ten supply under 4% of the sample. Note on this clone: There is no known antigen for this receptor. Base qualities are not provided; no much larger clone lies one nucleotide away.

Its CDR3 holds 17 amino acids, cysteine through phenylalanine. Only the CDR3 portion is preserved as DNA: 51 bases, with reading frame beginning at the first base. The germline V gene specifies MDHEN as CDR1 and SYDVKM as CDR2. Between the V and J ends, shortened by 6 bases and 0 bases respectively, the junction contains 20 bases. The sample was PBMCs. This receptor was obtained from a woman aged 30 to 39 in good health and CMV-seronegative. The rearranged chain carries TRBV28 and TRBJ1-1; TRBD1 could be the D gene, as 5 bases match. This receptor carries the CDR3 CASSLYPPGQMNTEAFF. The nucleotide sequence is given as TGTGCCAGCAGCCTCTATCCCCCGGGGCAGATGAACACTGAAGCTTTCTTT.